This T cell receptor (beta chain) was identified during a study of beta chain features in type 1 diabetes. Looking at the study overall: Comparable age, gender and cell yields were observed in patients relative to healthy donors. Findings and caveats of the study: Patients with Type 1 diabetes showed moderately but significantly shorter TCRB CDR3s in all four CD4+ subsets.

With 3 bases clipped from V and 2 bases from J, the junction kept 4 bases outside the gene matches. CDR1 is SQVTM and CDR2 is ANQGSEA in the germline V gene. This CDR3 comprises 13 residues. About this clone itself: Its antigen is as yet unknown.

The isolated RNA, all of it, was reverse transcribed, so expressed TCRB transcripts were what got sequenced. Here immunoSEQ multiplex PCR was the method, and the copy in TCRdb shows in-frame clones only, minus some. This repertoire shows about 53,000 clones, 50% to 75% found once; its top ten account for under 0.3%. This receptor was identified in a young woman with type 1 diabetes. Sequencing input: stem cell memory CD4+ T cells from blood. The V and J genes are TRBV29-1 and TRBJ2-7; 7 nucleotides line up with TRBD1. The CDR3: CSVDRQGTYEQYF. The CDR3 DNA reads as TGCAGCGTTGATCGACAGGGCACCTACGAGCAGTACTTC.